Listed below are T cell receptor beta chains from one sample, sequenced in a study of cytomegalovirus exposure and HLA in healthy donors. Only in-frame clones appear in the TCRdb table, and some are missing; sequencing was by immunoSEQ multiplex PCR. Here the sample spans 35,000 to 50,000 clones, 93% being singletons. The specimen sequenced was PBMCs. The receptors derive from a woman aged 18 to 35 in good health and CMV-seronegative. Each CDR3 is given with its conserved first and last residue. The D gene is left open where the match is weak.

J gene: TRBJ1-3
V gene: TRBV6-5
D gene: -
CDR3 DNA: TGTGCCAGCAGTTATGGGGGGATCTACTCTGGAAACACCATATATTTT
CDR3 protein: CASSYGGIYSGNTIYF

J gene: TRBJ2-3
V gene: TRBV10-3
D gene: -
CDR3 DNA: TGTGCCATCAGAACAATCACAGATACGCAGTATTTT
CDR3 protein: CAIRTITDTQYF

J gene: TRBJ2-5
V gene: TRBV29-1
D gene: -
CDR3 DNA: TGCAGCGCGACAGGAGACGTCCGGTTAGGGACCCAGTACTTC
CDR3 protein: CSATGDVRLGTQYF

J gene: TRBJ1-1
V gene: TRBV2
D gene: -
CDR3 DNA: TGTGCCAGCAGCTCGGTCAGGGGAACCACTGAAGCTTTCTTT
CDR3 protein: CASSSVRGTTEAFF

J gene: TRBJ2-1
V gene: TRBV9
D gene: TRBD2
CDR3 DNA: TGTGCCAGCAGCGTAGAAGGCGGGAGGGCCCATGAGCAGTTCTTC
CDR3 protein: CASSVEGGRAHEQFF

J gene: TRBJ1-1
V gene: TRBV11-2
D gene: TRBD1
CDR3 DNA: TGTGCCAGCAGCTTAGTAACCGGGACAGGGAACACTGAAGCTTTCTTT
CDR3 protein: CASSLVTGTGNTEAFF

J gene: TRBJ2-5
V gene: TRBV7-2
D gene: -
CDR3 DNA: TGTGCCAGCAGCTTAAGGGGGGAGACCCAGTACTTC
CDR3 protein: CASSLRGETQYF

J gene: TRBJ1-1
V gene: TRBV11-2
D gene: -
CDR3 DNA: TGTGCCAGCAGCTACGACACCGGCACTGAAGCTTTCTTT
CDR3 protein: CASSYDTGTEAFF

J gene: TRBJ2-7
V gene: TRBV28
D gene: -
CDR3 DNA: TGTGCCAGCAGTTCGCGACAGCTTTTATACGAGCAGTACTTC
CDR3 protein: CASSSRQLLYEQYF

J gene: TRBJ1-2
V gene: TRBV29-1
D gene: -
CDR3 DNA: TGCAGCGTTCTGAGACAGGACACAGGGAGTGGCTACACCTTC
CDR3 protein: CSVLRQDTGSGYTF

J gene: TRBJ2-5
V gene: TRBV18
D gene: TRBD1
CDR3 DNA: TGTGCCAGCTCACCACCGGACAGGGCAGAGACCCAGTACTTC
CDR3 protein: CASSPPDRAETQYF

J gene: TRBJ2-3
V gene: TRBV19
D gene: TRBD2
CDR3 DNA: TGTGCCAGTAGTACTTCTAGCGGCTCTAGCACAGATACGCAGTATTTT
CDR3 protein: CASSTSSGSSTDTQYF

J gene: TRBJ2-2
V gene: TRBV7-3
D gene: TRBD2
CDR3 DNA: TGTGCCAGCAGCTTAAGCGCCCTAGCGGGAGACACCGGGGAGCTGTTTTTT
CDR3 protein: CASSLSALAGDTGELFF

J gene: TRBJ2-2
V gene: TRBV6-1
D gene: -
CDR3 DNA: TGTGCCAGCGGAGGGGTAGGGAGGACCGGGGAGCTGTTTTTT
CDR3 protein: CASGGVGRTGELFF

J gene: TRBJ1-1
V gene: TRBV27
D gene: -
CDR3 DNA: TGTGCCAGCAGTTTAACCGTAGGGGGCACTGAAGCTTTCTTT
CDR3 protein: CASSLTVGGTEAFF